A single sample is the source of the 23 T cell receptor beta chains below, sequenced in a study of T cell responses to AZD1222 COVID-19 vaccine. TCRdb's copy holds only in-frame clones and misses some; the assay was immunoSEQ multiplex PCR. The repertoire holds about 70,000 clones, with roughly 85% as singletons. The sample in question was peripheral blood, obtained on day 0 of AZD1222 vaccination. These receptors were taken from an adult in good health.

J is TRBJ1-1 and V is TRBV12-3 or TRBV12-4; D may be TRBD1 (5 bases). The V gene lost 2 bases and the J gene lost 9 bases, with 13 bases spanning the gap. This CDR3 comprises 13 residues. Here the CDR3 reads CASSLRSGGKAFF. The CDR3, as DNA: TGTGCCAGCAGTTTACGATCGGGGGGTAAAGCTTTCTTT.

The genes are TRBV18 and TRBJ1-3, with 7 bases matching TRBD1. The CDR3 has 15 amino acids. CDR1 and CDR2 (germline): KGHSH, LQKENI. J was trimmed by 2 bases and V by 3 bases; bases with no gene match: 4. The CDR3 is CASSPSTGAGNTIYF. CDR3 nucleotides: TGTGCCAGCTCACCGTCTACAGGGGCTGGAAACACCATATATTTT.

V is TRBV7-8 and J is TRBJ1-1; D remains ambiguous. This CDR3 has 11 amino acids. Germline V gives CDR1 SGHVS, CDR2 FQNEAQ. Trimming removed 2 bases at V and 6 bases at J, with 4 bases between. The CDR3 here is CASSLYSEAFF. Here the CDR3 DNA reads TGTGCCAGCAGCTTATACTCTGAAGCTTTCTTT.

This chain uses TRBV29-1 with TRBJ1-2; 7 nucleotides align to TRBD1. V was pared by 3 bases and J by 8 bases, with 12 bases of the junction left unmatched. This CDR3 is built from 14 residues. CDR1 is SQVTM and CDR2 is ANQGSEA in the germline V gene. The DNA of the CDR3 is TGCAGCGTTGATTTGGGGTACAGGGGCGGGGGCTACACCTTC. Protein product: CSVDLGYRGGGYTF.

This clone came up a few times. The chain carries TRBV19 and TRBJ1-2; D remains ambiguous. CDR1 and CDR2 from the germline V gene are LNHDA and SQIVND (reference sequence). Trimming removed 9 bases from V and 8 bases from J, with 16 bases in between. There are 12 residues in the CDR3. As DNA, the CDR3 is TGTGCCAGCGCTTTCGTGAAGGGCGGCTACACCTTC. Translation gives CASAFVKGGYTF.

The rearrangement uses TRBV18 and TRBJ2-7; possible D gene TRBD1, 6 bases. The CDR3 runs to 14 residues. Germline CDR1 KGHSH, CDR2 LQKENI. V lost 2 bases to trimming and J lost 0 bases, with 8 bases between them. The CDR3 is CASSPGTSSYEQYF. The DNA of the CDR3 is TGTGCCAGCTCACCAGGGACATCCTCCTACGAGCAGTACTTC.

The V and J genes are TRBV19 and TRBJ2-2; D might be TRBD1 (5 bases). Trimming pared 4 bases from V and 3 bases from J, leaving 15 bases between. CDR3 length equals 16 residues. Germline assignment: CDR1 LNHDA and CDR2 SQIVND (reference sequence). CDR3 nucleotides: TGTGCCAGTAGTAACCCCCGCAGGGCCTACACCGGGGAGCTGTTTTTT. This gives the protein CASSNPRRAYTGELFF.

This clone has a single count. The chain couples TRBV19 to TRBJ2-1; TRBD1 matches at 8 bases. Trimming took 11 bases from V and 4 from J; bases not matched to a gene: 10. The CDR3 covers 14 residues. Germline V gene lookup returns CDR1 LNHDA and CDR2 SQIVND (reference sequence). The CDR3 spells CASNRQGAYNEQFF. For the CDR3, the DNA is TGTGCCTCCAACCGGCAGGGGGCATACAATGAGCAGTTCTTC.

The V gene is TRBV9, the J gene TRBJ2-1; TRBD2 matches at 14 bases. This CDR3 is built from 18 residues. The V and J ends lost 1 base and 5 bases, in that order; junction bases with no gene match: 8. The germline CDR1 and CDR2 sequences are SGDLS and YYNGEE. The CDR3 is CASSVRLAGGPLNNEQFF. CDR3 coding DNA: TGTGCCAGCAGCGTACGACTAGCGGGAGGGCCTTTGAACAATGAGCAGTTCTTC.

This chain joins TRBV29-1 and TRBJ1-2; D not certain. Germline V lookup: CDR1 SQVTM, CDR2 ANQGSEA. The length of the CDR3 is 14 residues. Trimming left V 0 bases short and J 4 bases short, with 12 bases between. DNA of the CDR3: TGCAGCGTTGAAGAGGGCCAACCCATCTATGGCTACACCTTC. This codes for CSVEEGQPIYGYTF.

The chain is built from TRBV27 and TRBJ1-5, with D hard to call. The CDR3 covers 13 residues. CDR1 is MNHEY, CDR2 SMNVEV, per germline (reference sequence). Trimming shortened V by 6 bases and J by 5 bases, and 11 bases separated the two germline ends. The CDR3 coding sequence is TGTGCCAGCAGGGCCCGATCTTATCAGCCCCAGCATTTT. This translates into CASRARSYQPQHF.

The gene calls are TRBV11-3 and TRBJ2-1; no reliable D call. V was trimmed by 5 bases and J by 10 bases, leaving 18 bases between them. The CDR3 consists of 14 residues. Germline loops: CDR1 SGHNT, CDR2 YENEEA. The CDR3 spells CASSPSYSKTEQFF. CDR3 sequence (DNA): TGTGCCAGCAGCCCTAGTTACTCTAAGACCGAGCAGTTCTTC.

This chain joins TRBV24-1 and TRBJ2-1, with D unclear. CDR1 is KGHDR, CDR2 SFDVKD, per germline. Trimming took off 3 bases at V and 9 bases at J, with 8 bases between the two ends. CDR3 length equals 12 residues. The CDR3 coding sequence is TGTGCCACCAGTGATACGAGCCTTGAGCAGTTCTTC. Protein: CATSDTSLEQFF.

About this clone itself: This sample includes further DNA sequences coding for the same CDR3. The chain uses TRBV14 and TRBJ2-3; a weak D match, TRBD2 (6 bases). The germline V and J ends were trimmed by 2 bases and 6 bases, with 15 bases remaining between them. The germline V gene encodes CDR1 SGHDN and CDR2 FVKESK. The CDR3 spans 15 residues. This CDR3 is CASSQPSGRGDTQYF. The CDR3 DNA reads as TGTGCCAGCAGCCAACCCAGCGGCCGGGGGGATACGCAGTATTTT.

The chain couples TRBV4-2 to TRBJ2-7, with 7 bases that match TRBD2. V gave up 4 bases and J gave up 3 bases; unmatched junction bases: 12. CDR3 length: 16 residues. From germline, CDR1 is LGHNA and CDR2 YNFKEQ. CDR3 in DNA: TGTGCCAGCAGCCTTTTTAGCGGGCTTCAGGGCTACGAGCAGTACTTC. Its translation is CASSLFSGLQGYEQYF.

V usage is TRBV9 and J usage is TRBJ2-3, with TRBD2 matching over 10 bases. CDR1 and CDR2 (germline): SGDLS, YYNGEE. Trimming at V came to 4 bases and at J to 2 bases, leaving 4 bases not matched to a gene. This CDR3 is 15 amino acids long. CDR3 loop: CASSSSGSITDTQYF. The CDR3 DNA reads as TGTGCCAGCAGCTCTAGCGGGAGTATCACAGATACGCAGTATTTT.

V and J are TRBV4-2 and TRBJ2-7, with D perhaps matching TRBD1 or TRBD2 (5 bases each). Per the germline V gene, CDR1 is LGHNA and CDR2 is YNFKEQ. The CDR3 is 11 amino acids. V was cut by 11 bases and J by 2 bases, with 10 bases left in between. This chain's CDR3 is CASGDPYEQYF. The DNA for the CDR3 is TGTGCCTCTGGGGACCCCTACGAGCAGTACTTC.

This chain uses TRBV14 with TRBJ2-2; tentative D call: TRBD2 (6 bases). V lost 5 bases and J 0 bases, leaving 10 bases between the germline ends. The CDR3 loop spans 15 amino acids. The V gene's germline CDR1 is SGHDN and CDR2 FVKESK. Here the CDR3 DNA reads TGTGCCAGCAGCTTTGGCGGGACGAACACCGGGGAGCTGTTTTTT. Translating it yields CASSFGGTNTGELFF.

The gene calls are TRBV27 and TRBJ2-1; D is uncertain. This CDR3 comprises 12 residues. Germline V CDR1 and CDR2: MNHEY, SMNVEV (reference sequence). CDR3 amino acids: CVTSYFDGEQFF. DNA of the CDR3: TGTGTTACCTCATACTTTGACGGTGAGCAGTTCTTC.

The rearrangement joins TRBV7-9 to TRBJ2-7, with D maybe TRBD1 (6 bases). The ends were cut back, 6 bases at V and 5 bases at J, with 14 bases in the middle. Germline CDR1 and CDR2: SEHNR and FQNEAQ (reference sequence). The CDR3 runs 13 residues. The CDR3 DNA is TGTGCCAGCAGTCAAGAGGGGGTGGACGAGCAGTACTTC. Its protein product is CASSQEGVDEQYF.

The chain recombines TRBV3-1 (or the pseudogene TRBV3-2) with TRBJ1-1; TRBD1 matches 11 bases. Germline CDR1 and CDR2: LGHDT and YNNKEL (reference sequence). Trimming at V came to 8 bases and at J to 3 bases, leaving 20 bases not matched to a gene. There are 19 residues in the CDR3. The chain's CDR3 is CASPAGWDRGVERDTEAFF. The CDR3 nucleotides read TGTGCCAGCCCTGCGGGATGGGACAGGGGGGTTGAGAGGGACACTGAAGCTTTCTTT.

In DNA form, the CDR3 reads TGTGCCAGCAGCCTCTCCGGGACTGGGAACACCGGGGAGCTGTTTTTT. It codes for CASSLSGTGNTGELFF. This chain joins TRBV21-1 and TRBJ2-2; no check of the table's D call, TRBD2, against the DNA was made. TRBV21-1 is termed a pseudogene. This CDR3 region has 16 residues.

The chain uses TRBV3-1 (or the pseudogene TRBV3-2) and TRBJ2-7; D not certain. V was pared by 1 base and J by 6 bases, with 10 bases between. This CDR3 comprises 13 residues. Germline V gene data show CDR1 as LGHDT and CDR2 as YNNKEL (reference sequence). The CDR3 reads CASSQVIAAEQYF. DNA of the CDR3: TGTGCCAGCAGCCAAGTTATAGCAGCCGAGCAGTACTTC.